This T cell receptor beta chain is from a study of blood T cell repertoires in COVID-19 (dated by TCRdb to 2019 to 2021). Concerning the study at large: Samples covering the acute and convalescent phases of COVID-19 were provided by collaborators in the United States, Italy and Spain. The material from the prospective study consisted of cDNA or gDNA derived from T cells, B-cell-depleted T cells, or PBMCs. Subjects who had been exposed to COVID-19, were actively infected with it, or had recovered from it provided the deeply sampled blood TCRbeta repertoires that made up the dataset. The repertoires were made available in a free public database intended to serve as a resource for research on the immune response to SARS-CoV-2. The samples were drawn from the first 160 participants of the ongoing ImmuneRACE study and from over 950 subjects provided by 6 global collaborators. Nearly every sample came with metadata listing a de-identified subject ID, COVID-19 status, age in years and sex. HLA class I and class II types, where available, came from metadata supplied by the sample provider rather than from assay-based typing. The investigation overall reported the following: The amount of clinical and demographic metadata varied by source and participant and was provided uncurated.

TCRbeta CDR3 regions were amplified from genomic DNA by means of the immunoSEQ Assay, a bias-controlled multiplex PCR. In the authors' own workflow: The number of nucleated cells in each sample was estimated from the amplification of reference gene primers within the assay. To quantify the absolute abundance of each unique TCRbeta CDR3 rearrangement, sequence reads were collapsed and filtered. For each sample, productive Simpson clonality was calculated by taking the square root of Simpson's diversity index across productive rearrangements. This immuneACCESS table, as held by TCRdb, lists in-frame sequences with V and J called but not all clones. Of the missing ones, under half trace to an unresolved V gene in checked studies; the others have no known cause. V, J and clone size are those of that table, while D and trimming were read from the DNA. The sample table shows 65,000 to 80,000 clones, and approximately 78% are seen once. 21% of the sample is in the top ten clones.

Each collaborating institution followed its own protocols to collect whole blood in K2EDTA tubes. For TCRbeta analysis, collaborator samples were shipped as frozen whole blood, as isolated PBMCs, or as DNA extracted from either sample type. Details on this clone: Its cognate antigen has yet to be identified. Base qualities were left out, and no much larger clone turns up one base away.

CDR1 and CDR2 are drawn from the germline V gene (reference sequence): SGHNT, YYREEE. Germline trimming: 3 bases from V, 2 bases from J; junction bases outside gene matches: 6. The CDR3 numbers 15 residues from cysteine through phenylalanine. CDR3 DNA is the only sequence kept; it has 45 bases, read in frame from the first base. The sequencing sample was made of peripheral blood. The chain is encoded by TRBV5-4 joined to TRBJ2-3; TRBD2 lines up with 7 middle nucleotides. This receptor was obtained from a human donor in a cohort sampled during active COVID-19. The CDR3 amino acid sequence is: CASSYAGDDTDTQYF. The DNA sequence reads TGTGCCAGCAGCTACGCGGGGGATGACACAGATACGCAGTATTTT.